This passage covers 15 T cell receptor beta chains from one sample sequenced in a study of naive and memory T cell subsets. Both TRBC1 and TRBC2 were covered by a beta constant-region primer of two equimolar oligonucleotides. The ligated cDNA underwent four PCR rounds using SP2 and nested alpha and beta constant-region primers. Each CDR3 protein is one row after TCRdb ran MiXCR on the UMI-ligation and nested PCR reads. The sample holds 95,000 to 150,000 distinct CDR3 sequences; about 36% are singletons and the top ten take approximately 0.87%. Specimen: central memory CD4+ T cells from blood. The receptor source for this set is a human donor in good health.

V and J are TRBV6-1 and TRBJ2-1; D not resolved. CDR3 length equals 13 residues. V was trimmed by 2 bases and J by 10 bases, leaving 12 bases between them. Germline CDR1 MNHNS, CDR2 SASEGT. The CDR3 spells CASSETLRREQFF. As DNA, the CDR3 is TGTGCCAGCAGTGAAACCTTGCGTCGGGAGCAGTTCTTC.

In its sample, this clonotype was seen many times. The gene calls are TRBV20-1 and TRBJ1-4; 9 bases match TRBD1. This CDR3 spans 11 amino acids. Germline V gene lookup returns CDR1 DFQATT and CDR2 SNEGSKA (reference sequence). V dropped 6 bases and J dropped 10; count of bases not matched to a gene: 3. CDR3 loop: CSAGQGVKLFF. The CDR3 region has the DNA TGCAGTGCGGGACAGGGAGTAAAACTGTTTTTT.

The V call is TRBV7-2, the J call TRBJ1-1; D remains unclear. From germline, CDR1 is SGHTA and CDR2 FQGNSA. V was trimmed by 2 bases and J by 4 bases, leaving 14 bases between them. CDR3 length: 15 amino acids. The CDR3, as DNA: TGTGCCAGCAGCTTATTTGTAGGAAGGGCCACTGAAGCTTTCTTT. This sequence encodes CASSLFVGRATEAFF.

This clonotype was counted a few times. The J gene is TRBJ2-3, the V gene TRBV6-1; no reliable D call. Trimming stripped 6 bases from V and 1 base from J, with 11 bases between. This CDR3 is built from 14 residues. Germline values: CDR1 MNHNS, CDR2 SASEGT. The CDR3 DNA reads as TGTGCCAGCAGAAGGGTGGACGGCACAGATACGCAGTATTTT. Translating it yields CASRRVDGTDTQYF.

The chain employs TRBV19 and TRBJ2-3, with 11 positions matching TRBD2. Germline V gene lookup returns CDR1 LNHDA and CDR2 SQIVND (reference sequence). The CDR3 runs to 16 residues. J was trimmed by 4 bases and V by 6 bases; bases with no gene match: 9. The CDR3 sequence is CASSLSGTSGADTQYF. The DNA of the CDR3 is TGTGCCAGTAGCCTATCCGGGACTAGCGGAGCAGATACGCAGTATTTT. Together with reference TRBV19 and TRBJ2-3, the CDR3 gives the full variable domain: DGGITQSPKYLFRKEGQNVTLSCEQNLNHDAMYWYRQDPGQGLRLIYYSQIVNDFQKGDIAEGYSVSREKKESFPLTVTSAQKNPTAFYLCASSLSGTSGADTQYFGPGTRLTVL.

The rearrangement joins TRBV29-1 to TRBJ2-1; 9 bases are shared with TRBD2. Germline loops: CDR1 SQVTM, CDR2 ANQGSEA. This CDR3 comprises 15 residues. CDR3 residues: CSYYGGREGADEQFF. Written as DNA, the CDR3 is TGCAGTTATTACGGCGGGAGGGAGGGTGCCGATGAGCAGTTCTTC.

The CDR3 sequence is CASSGGGYPGAQYF. CDR3 coding DNA: TGTGCCAGCAGTGGGGGAGGATACCCAGGGGCCCAGTACTTC. V usage is TRBV28 and J usage is TRBJ2-5; possibly TRBD1 or TRBD2 for D (6 bases each). Germline CDR1 reads MDHEN; CDR2 reads SYDVKM. The CDR3 spans 14 residues. V was pared by 5 bases and J by 9 bases, with 19 bases between.

This chain links TRBV5-4 with TRBJ2-2; 8 bases are shared with TRBD2. Germline assignment: CDR1 SGHNT and CDR2 YYREEE (reference sequence). J gave up 4 bases and V 2 bases, and 7 bases lay outside the gene matches. This CDR3 has 16 amino acids. The CDR3 region has the DNA TGTGCCAGCAGCTTCATAGGCGGGAGGTTCACCGGGGAGCTGTTTTTT. This translates into CASSFIGGRFTGELFF.

The genes are TRBV28 and TRBJ1-1; the D is unclear. The CDR3 totals 12 residues. With 7 bases removed from V and 6 bases from J, the gap between germline ends came to 12 bases. Germline lookup yields CDR1 MDHEN and CDR2 SYDVKM. The CDR3 here is CASTRIRAEAFF. The CDR3 bases are TGTGCCAGCACCAGAATAAGGGCTGAAGCTTTCTTT.

Points on this clonotype: A read error is likely, as this CDR3 ends without the conserved phenylalanine or tryptophan. The J gene is TRBJ2-7, the V gene TRBV28; TRBD2 agrees at 9 bases. The CDR3 covers 16 residues. Germline V CDR1 and CDR2: MDHEN, SYDVKM. V dropped 5 bases and J dropped 0; count of bases not matched to a gene: 8. The CDR3 reads CASSPTAGGLSYEQYL. The CDR3 DNA follows: TGTGCCAGCAGTCCTACAGCGGGAGGTCTCTCCTACGAGCAGTACCTC.

This clonotype has more than one count but fewer than ten. V and J are TRBV28 and TRBJ2-5; perhaps TRBD1 as D (5 bases). This CDR3 region has 12 residues. The V end was cut by 6 bases, the J end by 7 bases, with 12 bases between. Germline CDR1 reads MDHEN; CDR2 reads SYDVKM. In DNA, the CDR3 is TGTGCCAGCAGCCCAGGGCCCGCGACCCAGTACTTC. Residues: CASSPGPATQYF.

The chain is built from TRBV20-1 and TRBJ1-4; no definite D call. CDR1 DFQATT and CDR2 SNEGSKA come from the germline V gene (reference sequence). CDR3 length equals 14 residues. V lost 1 base and J lost 7, with 13 bases in between. CDR3 in amino acids: CSARGLRESEKLFF. Written as DNA, the CDR3 is TGCAGTGCTAGAGGTCTTAGGGAGAGTGAAAAACTGTTTTTT.

The rearrangement links TRBV9 to TRBJ2-3, with a possible D match to TRBD2 (5 bases). CDR1 is SGDLS and CDR2 is YYNGEE in the germline V gene. V gave up 0 bases and J gave up 2 bases, with 7 bases separating them. CDR3 length equals 14 residues. The CDR3 protein is CASSVVGVTDTQYF. CDR3 nucleotides: TGTGCCAGCAGCGTAGTCGGGGTCACAGATACGCAGTATTTT.

This rearrangement joins TRBV11-2 to TRBJ2-7; maybe TRBD1 (6 bases). CDR3 size: 13 residues. The V end lost 3 bases, the J end lost 7 bases, and 13 bases lay between the germline ends. Germline CDR1 SGHAT, CDR2 FQNNGV. DNA of the CDR3: TGTGCCAGCAGCTTCAATACAGGGAAAGAGCAGTACTTC. This translates into CASSFNTGKEQYF.

In its sample, this clonotype was seen a few times. This CDR3 reads CASSLDVPNTGELFF. The DNA for the CDR3 is TGTGCCAGCAGCTTAGACGTCCCGAACACCGGGGAGCTGTTTTTT. V usage is TRBV7-2 and J usage is TRBJ2-2; D is unresolved. V was cut by 1 base and J by 0 bases, with 6 bases left in between. Germline V gene data show CDR1 as SGHTA and CDR2 as FQGNSA. The CDR3 has 15 amino acids.